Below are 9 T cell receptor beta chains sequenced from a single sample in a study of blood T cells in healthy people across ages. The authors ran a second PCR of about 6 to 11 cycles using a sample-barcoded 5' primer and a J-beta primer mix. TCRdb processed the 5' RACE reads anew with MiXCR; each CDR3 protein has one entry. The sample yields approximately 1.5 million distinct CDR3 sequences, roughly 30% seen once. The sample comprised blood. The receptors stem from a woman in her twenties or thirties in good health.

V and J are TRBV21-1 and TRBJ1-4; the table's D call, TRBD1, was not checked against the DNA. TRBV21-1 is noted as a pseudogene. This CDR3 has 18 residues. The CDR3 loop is CASSKGSGTGDGNEKLFF. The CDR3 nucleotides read TGTGCCAGCAGCAAAGGTTCCGGGACAGGGGACGGTAATGAAAAACTGTTTTTT.

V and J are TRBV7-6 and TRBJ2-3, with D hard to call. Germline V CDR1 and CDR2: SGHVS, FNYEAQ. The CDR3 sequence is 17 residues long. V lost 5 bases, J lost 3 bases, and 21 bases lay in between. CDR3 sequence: CASSPSSNPSLTDTQYF. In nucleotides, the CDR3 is TGTGCCAGCAGCCCGTCAAGTAATCCTTCACTGACAGATACGCAGTATTTT.

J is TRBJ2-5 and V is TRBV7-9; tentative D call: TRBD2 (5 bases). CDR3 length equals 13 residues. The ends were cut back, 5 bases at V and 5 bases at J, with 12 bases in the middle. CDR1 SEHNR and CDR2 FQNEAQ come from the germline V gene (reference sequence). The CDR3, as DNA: TGTGCCAGCAGCGATCAACCGGGGGAGACCCAGTACTTC. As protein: CASSDQPGETQYF.

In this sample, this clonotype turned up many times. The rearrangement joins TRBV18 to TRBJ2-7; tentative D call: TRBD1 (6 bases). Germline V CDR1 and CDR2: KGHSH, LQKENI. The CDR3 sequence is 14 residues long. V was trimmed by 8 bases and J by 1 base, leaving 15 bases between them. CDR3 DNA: TGTGCCAGCAGCCCCCCGACAGGTTCCTACGAGCAGTACTTC. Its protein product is CASSPPTGSYEQYF. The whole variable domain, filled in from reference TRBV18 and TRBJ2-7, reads NAGVMQNPRHLVRRRGQEARLRCSPMKGHSHVYWYRQLPEEGLKFMVYLQKENIIDESGMPKERFSAEFPKEGPSILRIQQVVRGDSAAYFCASSPPTGSYEQYFGPGTRLTVT.

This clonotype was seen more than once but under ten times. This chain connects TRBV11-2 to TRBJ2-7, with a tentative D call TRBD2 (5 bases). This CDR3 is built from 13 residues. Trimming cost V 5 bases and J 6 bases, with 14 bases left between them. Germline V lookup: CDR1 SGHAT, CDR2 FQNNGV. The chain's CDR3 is CASSRGPEGEQYF. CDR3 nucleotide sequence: TGTGCCAGCAGCCGAGGCCCAGAGGGCGAGCAGTACTTC. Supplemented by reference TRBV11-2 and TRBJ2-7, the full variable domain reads EAGVAQSPRYKIIEKRQSVAFWCNPISGHATLYWYQQILGQGPKLLIQFQNNGVVDDSQLPKDRFSAERLKGVDSTLKIQPAKLEDSAVYLCASSRGPEGEQYFGPGTRLTVT.

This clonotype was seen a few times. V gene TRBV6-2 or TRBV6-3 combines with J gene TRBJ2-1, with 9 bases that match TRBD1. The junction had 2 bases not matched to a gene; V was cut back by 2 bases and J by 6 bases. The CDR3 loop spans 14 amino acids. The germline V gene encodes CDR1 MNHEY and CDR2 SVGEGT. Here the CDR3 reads CASSYDRGVNEQFF. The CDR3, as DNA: TGTGCCAGCAGTTACGACAGGGGGGTCAATGAGCAGTTCTTC.

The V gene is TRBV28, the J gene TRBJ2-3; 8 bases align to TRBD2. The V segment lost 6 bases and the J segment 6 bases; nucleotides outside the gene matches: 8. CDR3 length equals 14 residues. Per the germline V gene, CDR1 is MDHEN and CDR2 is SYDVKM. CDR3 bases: TGTGCCAGCAGATATAGCGGGGCTCTGGATACGCAGTATTTT. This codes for CASRYSGALDTQYF. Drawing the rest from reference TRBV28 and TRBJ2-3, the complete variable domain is DVKVTQSSRYLVKRTGEKVFLECVQDMDHENMFWYRQDPGLGLRLIYFSYDVKMKEKGDIPEGYSVSREKKERFSLILESASTNQTSMYLCASRYSGALDTQYFGPGTRLTVL.

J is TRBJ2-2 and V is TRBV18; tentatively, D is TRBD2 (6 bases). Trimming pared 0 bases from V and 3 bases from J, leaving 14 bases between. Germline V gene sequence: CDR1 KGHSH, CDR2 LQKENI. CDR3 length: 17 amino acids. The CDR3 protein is CASSPPRASGYTGELFF. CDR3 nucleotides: TGTGCCAGCTCACCACCTAGGGCCAGCGGGTACACCGGGGAGCTGTTTTTT.

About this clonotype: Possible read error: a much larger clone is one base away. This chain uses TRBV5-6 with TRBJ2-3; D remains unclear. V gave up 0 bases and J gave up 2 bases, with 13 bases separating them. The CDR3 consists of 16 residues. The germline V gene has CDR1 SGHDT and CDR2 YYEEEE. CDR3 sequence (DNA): TGTGCCAGCAGCTTGGGCAGGAAAGGATCCACAGATACGCAGTATTTT. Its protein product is CASSLGRKGSTDTQYF. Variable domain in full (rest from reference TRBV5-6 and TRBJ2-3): DAGVTQSPTHLIKTRGQQVTLRCSPKSGHDTVSWYQQALGQGPQFIFQYYEEEERQRGNFPDRFSGHQFPNYSSELNVNALLLGDSALYLCASSLGRKGSTDTQYFGPGTRLTVL.